A selection of T cell receptor beta chains follows, all from one sample in a study of response to subunit inactivated influenza vaccine. TCRdb reprocessed the RT-PCR reads with MiXCR, giving one entry per CDR3 protein. The data show 590,000 or so distinct CDR3 sequences, 14% seen once. The sequencing used PBMCs from blood, collected 14 days before vaccination. These receptors came from a man aged 45 to 65 who received an inactivated influenza vaccine. Both conserved end residues are part of each CDR3. A D gene is named only where the DNA matches it firmly. Rows may omit the clone size; those that give it use once, few, many or a size class.

D,V,J,size,DNA,CDR3
TRBD1,TRBV28,TRBJ2-1,NA,TGTGCCAGCAGCCGTCCCCCGGGACAGGGGGCCTCCAATGAGCAGTTCTTC,CASSRPPGQGASNEQFF
TRBD1,TRBV3-1,TRBJ1-1,few,TGTGCCAGCAGCCAACTAAGGGGGCTTAGCACTGAAGCTTTCTTT,CASSQLRGLSTEAFF
NA,TRBV4-1,TRBJ1-5,NA,TGCGCCAGCAGCCAAACGGGGGAGGGCCAGCCCCAGCATTTT,CASSQTGEGQPQHF
NA,TRBV5-1,TRBJ2-1,NA,TGCGCCAGCAGCCAGATGACAGGTTTCGGCGAGCAGTTCTTC,CASSQMTGFGEQFF
TRBD1,TRBV2,TRBJ1-1,few,TGTGCCAGCGCAACGGGACAGGGGTACACTGAAGCTTTCTTT,CASATGQGYTEAFF
TRBD1,TRBV6-1,TRBJ1-5,NA,TGTGCCAGCTCCGGGACAGGGGGCTGGCAGCCCCAGCATTTT,CASSGTGGWQPQHF
NA,TRBV12-3/TRBV12-4,TRBJ1-1,many,TGTGCCAGCAGCGCCAGACAGGTGGGCACTGAAGCTTTCTTT,CASSARQVGTEAFF
NA,TRBV29-1,TRBJ2-7,few,TGCAGCGTTGAAGTATTGGGGGACGGGACCTACGAGCAGTACTTC,CSVEVLGDGTYEQYF
NA,TRBV18,TRBJ2-4,NA,TGTGCCAGCTCACGGGTTACAGCAAACTTAGCCAAAAACATTCAGTACTTC,CASSRVTANLAKNIQYF
NA,TRBV6-1,TRBJ1-4,few,TGTGCCAGCTCCCAAGGAGGGGATACTGAAAAACTGTTTTTT,CASSQGGDTEKLFF
NA,TRBV3-1,TRBJ2-1,few,TGTGCCAGCAGAGAGGTTAGCAGGAGAGGAGGTGAGCAGTTCTTC,CASREVSRRGGEQFF
TRBD1,TRBV6-1,TRBJ1-6,NA,TGTGCCAGCAGCGTGACGACAGGGGAACGTTCACCCCTCCACTTT,CASSVTTGERSPLHF
NA,TRBV25-1,TRBJ2-1,many,TGTGCCAGCAGTGAAAATGTGGCAGGGGCCTCTGGTGAGCAGTTCTTC,CASSENVAGASGEQFF
NA,TRBV19,TRBJ1-1,NA,TGTGCCAGTAGTTACGGGGGTGTAAACACTGAAGCTTTCTTT,CASSYGGVNTEAFF
NA,TRBV10-3,TRBJ2-5,NA,TGTGCCATCAGTGAGAGAAGCACCGGGGAGACCCAGTACTTC,CAISERSTGETQYF
NA,TRBV20-1,TRBJ1-1,NA,TGCAGTGCTAGAACTTGGGACGGGAACACTGAAGCTTTCTTT,CSARTWDGNTEAFF
TRBD2,TRBV9,TRBJ2-1,few,TGTGCCAGCAGCGTTTCCCGACTAGCTGACAATGAGCAGTTCTTC,CASSVSRLADNEQFF
NA,TRBV4-3,TRBJ2-1,NA,TGCGCCAGCAGCCAAGAGGCGGGCGGTCACAATGAGCAGTTCTTC,CASSQEAGGHNEQFF
NA,TRBV28,TRBJ2-1,NA,TGTGCCAGCACCGGACGGTCCTACAATGAGCAGTTCTTC,CASTGRSYNEQFF
NA,TRBV29-1,TRBJ2-5,few,TGCAGCGCTCGGGACTTAAGTTACGGGACCCAGTACTTC,CSARDLSYGTQYF
TRBD1,TRBV29-1,TRBJ2-3,NA,TGCAGCGTTGCAGGCACAGGGGCCACAGATACGCAGTATTTT,CSVAGTGATDTQYF
TRBD1,TRBV6-2/TRBV6-3,TRBJ1-1,NA,TGTGCCAGCAGTCGCCCGGACAGGTCTGAAGCTTTCTTT,CASSRPDRSEAFF
NA,TRBV4-1,TRBJ1-2,few,TGCGCCAGCAGCCAAGATTCTTTCTCCGGGGACTATGGCTACACCTTC,CASSQDSFSGDYGYTF
TRBD2,TRBV25-1,TRBJ2-1,few,TGTGCCAGCAGTGAAACGAAGCGGGAGGGCCTGCTGAATGAGCAGTTCTTC,CASSETKREGLLNEQFF
TRBD1,TRBV12-3/TRBV12-4,TRBJ2-1,NA,TGTGCCAGCACCACCGACGAAGGACAGGCTACCTACAATGAGCAGTTCTTC,CASTTDEGQATYNEQFF
TRBD1,TRBV28,TRBJ2-7,NA,TGTGCCAGCAGTTCACCGGGACAGCTCCTATACGAGCAGTACTTC,CASSSPGQLLYEQYF
NA,TRBV28,TRBJ1-2,few,TGTGCCAGCACTCCTCGAATTCAGACAGCTAACTATGGCTACACCTTC,CASTPRIQTANYGYTF
NA,TRBV20-1,TRBJ2-2,few,TGCAGTGCTACCCTCGGACAGAACACCGGGGAGCTGTTTTTT,CSATLGQNTGELFF
TRBD1,TRBV29-1,TRBJ2-7,NA,TGCAGCGTTGAAGGGTTACTTGGAACAGGGGGTCAGTACGAGCAGTACTTC,CSVEGLLGTGGQYEQYF
TRBD2,TRBV5-1,TRBJ2-2,few,TGCGCCAGCAGCTTGGATTCTAGGACTAGCGGGGCCTCGTGGACCGGGGAGCTGTTTTTT,CASSLDSRTSGASWTGELFF
NA,TRBV20-1,TRBJ2-4,NA,TGCAGTGCTCTTTTAGCCAAAAACATTCAGTACTTC,CSALLAKNIQYF
NA,TRBV20-1,TRBJ2-1,NA,TGCAGTGCTAGAGCCGGGGACGGCTACAATGAGCAGTTCTTC,CSARAGDGYNEQFF
TRBD2,TRBV7-2,TRBJ2-1,NA,TGTGCCAGCAGCTTAGTCACTAGCGGGGGCAATGAGCAGTTCTTC,CASSLVTSGGNEQFF
NA,TRBV4-1,TRBJ1-5,NA,TGCGCCAGCAGCCAAGCCGGTTCATTCTATAGCAATCAGCCCCAGCATTTT,CASSQAGSFYSNQPQHF
TRBD2,TRBV12-3/TRBV12-4,TRBJ2-1,NA,TGTGCCAGCAGTTTCCTCACTAGCGGGAGGGGTAATGAGCAGTTCTTC,CASSFLTSGRGNEQFF
NA,TRBV2,TRBJ1-5,few,TGTGCCAGCAGTGAAGAAAGGGGTTTCAATCAGCCCCAGCATTTT,CASSEERGFNQPQHF
TRBD2,TRBV24-1,TRBJ2-2,few,TGTGCCACCAGCCGTGATAGCGGGGGGAACACCGGGGAGCTGTTTTTT,CATSRDSGGNTGELFF
NA,TRBV3-1,TRBJ1-2,NA,TGTGCCAGCAGCCCCCGGAGGGCGGCTGGCTACACCTTC,CASSPRRAAGYTF
TRBD1,TRBV19,TRBJ2-3,few,TGTGCCAGTAGTATAGATCATGGGACAGGCACAGATACGCAGTATTTT,CASSIDHGTGTDTQYF
NA,TRBV6-5,TRBJ1-1,few,TGTGCCAGCAGTTACACATGGACAGCGAGTGATGAAGCTTTCTTT,CASSYTWTASDEAFF
NA,TRBV25-1,TRBJ2-5,few,TGTGCCAGCAAACGCGCGGACAGCCTTATCCAAGAGACCCAGTACTTC,CASKRADSLIQETQYF
TRBD1,TRBV29-1,TRBJ2-3,many,TGCAGCGTTCTCTGGACAGGAGGCATTACAGATACGCAGTATTTT,CSVLWTGGITDTQYF
TRBD1,TRBV5-6,TRBJ2-3,few,TGTGCCAGCAGCTTGACAGGGGTAGATACGCAGTATTTT,CASSLTGVDTQYF
TRBD1,TRBV5-1,TRBJ1-4,many,TGCGCCAGCAGCCAGGGGGCAACTAATGAAAAACTGTTTTTT,CASSQGATNEKLFF
NA,TRBV29-1,TRBJ2-7,NA,TGCAGCGTAGTACCGGGACCTGGAAACGAGCAGTACTTC,CSVVPGPGNEQYF
TRBD2,TRBV4-1,TRBJ2-1,NA,TGCGCCAGCAGCCAAGCTGGCGGGAGGTTCGGGAATGAGCAGTTCTTC,CASSQAGGRFGNEQFF
NA,TRBV28,TRBJ2-2,few,TGTGCCAGCAGTGTCCCCCCCGAAATACAGGGTTTCACCGGGGAGCTGTTTTTT,CASSVPPEIQGFTGELFF
TRBD1,TRBV29-1,TRBJ1-2,few,TGCAGCGTTGCGACGGGGACAGGGGGTGCCTATGGCTACACCTTC,CSVATGTGGAYGYTF
NA,TRBV7-2,TRBJ2-5,NA,TGTGCCAGCAGCTTATACCTAACTCAAGAGACCCAGTACTTC,CASSLYLTQETQYF